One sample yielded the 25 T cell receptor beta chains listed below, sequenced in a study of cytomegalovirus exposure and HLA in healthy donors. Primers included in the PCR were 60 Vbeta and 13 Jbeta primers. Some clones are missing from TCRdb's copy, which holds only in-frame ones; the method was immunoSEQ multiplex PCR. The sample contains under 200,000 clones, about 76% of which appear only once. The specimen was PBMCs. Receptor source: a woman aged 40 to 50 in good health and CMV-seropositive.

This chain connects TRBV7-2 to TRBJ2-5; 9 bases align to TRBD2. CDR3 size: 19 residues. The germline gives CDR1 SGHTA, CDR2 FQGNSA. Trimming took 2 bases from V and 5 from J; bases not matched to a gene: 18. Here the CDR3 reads CASSLLGTSLLGRWETQYF. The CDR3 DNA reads TGTGCCAGCAGCTTACTCGGGACTAGCCTCCTAGGGCGGTGGGAGACCCAGTACTTC.

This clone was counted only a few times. The CDR3 region has the DNA TGTGCCAGCAGTCACGGCGGGAGAGACAATGAGCAGTTCTTC. Amino acid sequence: CASSHGGRDNEQFF. J is TRBJ2-1 and V is TRBV6-4; 7 bases map to TRBD2. The V gene end was trimmed by 5 bases and the J gene end by 5 bases; junction bases not matched to a gene: 6. The CDR3 is 14 amino acids. The germline V gene encodes CDR1 MRHNA and CDR2 SNTAGT.

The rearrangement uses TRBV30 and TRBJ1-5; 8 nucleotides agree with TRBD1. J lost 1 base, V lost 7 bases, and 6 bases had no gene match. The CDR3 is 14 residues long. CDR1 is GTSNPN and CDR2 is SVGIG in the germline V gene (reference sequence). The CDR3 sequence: CASGRGQSNQPQHF. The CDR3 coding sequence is TGTGCCTCCGGCAGGGGGCAAAGCAATCAGCCCCAGCATTTT. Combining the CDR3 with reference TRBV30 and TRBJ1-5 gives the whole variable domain SQTIHQWPATLVQPVGSPLSLECTVEGTSNPNLYWYRQAAGRGLQLLFYSVGIGQISSEVPQNLSASRPQDRQFILSSKKLLLSDSGFYLCASGRGQSNQPQHFGDGTRLSIL.

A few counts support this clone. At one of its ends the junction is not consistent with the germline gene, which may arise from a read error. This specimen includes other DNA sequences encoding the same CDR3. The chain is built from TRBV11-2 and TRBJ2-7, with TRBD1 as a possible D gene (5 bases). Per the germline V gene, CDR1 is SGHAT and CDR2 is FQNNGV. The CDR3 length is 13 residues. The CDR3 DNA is TGTGCCAGCAGCCTAGACAGCTCCTACGAGCAGTACTTC. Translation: CASSLDSSYEQYF.

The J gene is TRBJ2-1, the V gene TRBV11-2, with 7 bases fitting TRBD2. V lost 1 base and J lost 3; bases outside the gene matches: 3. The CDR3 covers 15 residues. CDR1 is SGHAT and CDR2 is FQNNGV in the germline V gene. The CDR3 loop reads CASSLAGGSYNEQFF. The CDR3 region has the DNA TGTGCCAGCAGCTTAGCGGGCGGGAGCTACAATGAGCAGTTCTTC.

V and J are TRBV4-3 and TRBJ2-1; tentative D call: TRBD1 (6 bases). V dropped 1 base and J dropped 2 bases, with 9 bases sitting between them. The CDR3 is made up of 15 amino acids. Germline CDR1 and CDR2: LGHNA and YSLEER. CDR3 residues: CASSQGGGTYNEQFF. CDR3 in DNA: TGCGCCAGCAGCCAAGGAGGGGGAACCTACAATGAGCAGTTCTTC.

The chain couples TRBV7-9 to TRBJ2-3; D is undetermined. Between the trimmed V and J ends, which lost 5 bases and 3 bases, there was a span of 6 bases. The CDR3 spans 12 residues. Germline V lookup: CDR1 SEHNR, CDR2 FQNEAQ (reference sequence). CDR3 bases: TGTGCCAGCAGCGCACAGACAGATACGCAGTATTTT. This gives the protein CASSAQTDTQYF.

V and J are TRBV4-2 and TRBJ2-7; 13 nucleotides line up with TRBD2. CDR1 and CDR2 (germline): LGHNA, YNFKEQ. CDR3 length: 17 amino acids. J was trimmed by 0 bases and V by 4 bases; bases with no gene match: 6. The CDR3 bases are TGTGCCAGCAGCCGAAGACTAGCGGGAGGTTCCTCCTACGAGCAGTACTTC. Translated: CASSRRLAGGSSYEQYF.

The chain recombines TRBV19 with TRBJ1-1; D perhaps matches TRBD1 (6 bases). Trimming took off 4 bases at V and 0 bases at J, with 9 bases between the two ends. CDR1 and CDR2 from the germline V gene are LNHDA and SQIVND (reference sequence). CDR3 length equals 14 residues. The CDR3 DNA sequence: TGTGCCAGTAGTAGTGACAGGTTGAACACTGAAGCTTTCTTT. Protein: CASSSDRLNTEAFF. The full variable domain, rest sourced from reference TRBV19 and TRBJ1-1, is DGGITQSPKYLFRKEGQNVTLSCEQNLNHDAMYWYRQDPGQGLRLIYYSQIVNDFQKGDIAEGYSVSREKKESFPLTVTSAQKNPTAFYLCASSSDRLNTEAFFGQGTRLTVV.

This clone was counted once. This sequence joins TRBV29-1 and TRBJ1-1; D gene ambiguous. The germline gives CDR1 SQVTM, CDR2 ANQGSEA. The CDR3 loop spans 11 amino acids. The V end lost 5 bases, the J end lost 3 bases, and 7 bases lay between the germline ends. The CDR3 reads CSVHRYTEAFF. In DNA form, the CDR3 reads TGCAGCGTTCACAGATACACTGAAGCTTTCTTT.

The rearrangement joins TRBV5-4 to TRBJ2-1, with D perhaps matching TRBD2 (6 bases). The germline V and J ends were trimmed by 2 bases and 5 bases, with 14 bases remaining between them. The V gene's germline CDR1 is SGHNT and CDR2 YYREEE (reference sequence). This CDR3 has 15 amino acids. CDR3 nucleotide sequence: TGTGCCAGCAGCTTTGTAGGACTATATAACAATGAGCAGTTCTTC. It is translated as CASSFVGLYNNEQFF.

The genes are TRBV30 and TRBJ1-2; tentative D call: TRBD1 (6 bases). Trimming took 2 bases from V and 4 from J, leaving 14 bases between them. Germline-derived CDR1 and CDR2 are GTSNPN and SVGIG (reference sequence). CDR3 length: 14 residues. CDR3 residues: CAWSRDTIVYGYTF. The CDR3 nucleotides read TGTGCCTGGAGTCGGGACACAATCGTCTATGGCTACACCTTC.

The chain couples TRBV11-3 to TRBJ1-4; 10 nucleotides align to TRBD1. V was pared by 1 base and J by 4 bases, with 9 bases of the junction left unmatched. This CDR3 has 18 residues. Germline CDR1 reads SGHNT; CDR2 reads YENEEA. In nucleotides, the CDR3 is TGTGCCAGCAGCTTAGTGTGGGACAGGGGCGAATTTAATGAAAAACTGTTTTTT. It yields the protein CASSLVWDRGEFNEKLFF.

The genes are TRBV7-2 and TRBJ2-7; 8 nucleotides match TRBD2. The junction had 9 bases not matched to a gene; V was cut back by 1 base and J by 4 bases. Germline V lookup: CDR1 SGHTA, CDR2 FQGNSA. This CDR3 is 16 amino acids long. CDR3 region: CASSLVAGGPAYEQYF. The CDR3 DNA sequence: TGTGCCAGCAGCTTAGTTGCGGGAGGCCCCGCTTACGAGCAGTACTTC.

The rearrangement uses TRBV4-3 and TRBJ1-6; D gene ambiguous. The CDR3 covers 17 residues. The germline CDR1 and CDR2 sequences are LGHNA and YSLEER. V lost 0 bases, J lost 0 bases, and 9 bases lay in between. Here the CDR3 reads CASSQDGLSSYNSPLHF. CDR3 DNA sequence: TGCGCCAGCAGCCAAGATGGGCTGAGCTCCTATAATTCACCCCTCCACTTT.

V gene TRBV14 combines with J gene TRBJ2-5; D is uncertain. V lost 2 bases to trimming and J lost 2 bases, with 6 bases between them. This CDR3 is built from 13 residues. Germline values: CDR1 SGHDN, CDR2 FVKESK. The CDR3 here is CASSQLSQETQYF. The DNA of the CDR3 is TGTGCCAGCAGCCAACTCAGTCAAGAGACCCAGTACTTC.

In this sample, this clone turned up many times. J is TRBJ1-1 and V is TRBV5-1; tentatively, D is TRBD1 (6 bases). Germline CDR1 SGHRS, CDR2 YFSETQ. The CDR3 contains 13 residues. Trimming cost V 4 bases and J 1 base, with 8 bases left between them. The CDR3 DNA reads TGCGCCAGCAGCCTGGACAGGAACACTGAAGCTTTCTTT. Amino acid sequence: CASSLDRNTEAFF. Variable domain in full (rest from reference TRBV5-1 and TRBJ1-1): KAGVTQTPRYLIKTRGQQVTLSCSPISGHRSVSWYQQTPGQGLQFLFEYFSETQRNKGNFPGRFSGRQFSNSRSEMNVSTLELGDSALYLCASSLDRNTEAFFGQGTRLTVV.

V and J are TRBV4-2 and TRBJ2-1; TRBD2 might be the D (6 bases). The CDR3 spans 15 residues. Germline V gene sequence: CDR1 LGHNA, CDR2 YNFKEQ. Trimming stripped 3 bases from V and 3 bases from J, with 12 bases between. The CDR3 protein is CASSHGASDYNEQFF. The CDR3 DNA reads TGTGCCAGCAGCCACGGCGCTAGCGACTACAATGAGCAGTTCTTC.

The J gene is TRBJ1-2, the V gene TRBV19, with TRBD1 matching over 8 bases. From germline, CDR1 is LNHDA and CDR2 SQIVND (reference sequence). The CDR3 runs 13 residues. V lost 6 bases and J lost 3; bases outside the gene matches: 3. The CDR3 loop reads CASRSTGDYGYTF. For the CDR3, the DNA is TGTGCCAGTAGATCGACAGGGGACTATGGCTACACCTTC.

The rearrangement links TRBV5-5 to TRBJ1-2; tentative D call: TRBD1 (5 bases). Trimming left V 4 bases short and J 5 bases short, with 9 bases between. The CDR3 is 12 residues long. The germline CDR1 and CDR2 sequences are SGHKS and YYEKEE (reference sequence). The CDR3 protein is CASSLRAYGYTF. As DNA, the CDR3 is TGTGCCAGCAGCCTCAGGGCGTATGGCTACACCTTC.

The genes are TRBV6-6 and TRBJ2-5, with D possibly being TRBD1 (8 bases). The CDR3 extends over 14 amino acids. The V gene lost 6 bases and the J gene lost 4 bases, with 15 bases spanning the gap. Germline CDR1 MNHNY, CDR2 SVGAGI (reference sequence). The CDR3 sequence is CASRHTGGGETQYF. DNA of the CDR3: TGTGCCAGCAGGCATACAGGGGGGGGAGAGACCCAGTACTTC.

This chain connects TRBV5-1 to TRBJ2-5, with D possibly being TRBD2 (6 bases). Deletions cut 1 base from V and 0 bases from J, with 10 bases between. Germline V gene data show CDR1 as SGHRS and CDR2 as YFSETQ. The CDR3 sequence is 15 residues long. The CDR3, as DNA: TGCGCCAGCAGCTTGAATGGAGGGTACCAAGAGACCCAGTACTTC. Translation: CASSLNGGYQETQYF.

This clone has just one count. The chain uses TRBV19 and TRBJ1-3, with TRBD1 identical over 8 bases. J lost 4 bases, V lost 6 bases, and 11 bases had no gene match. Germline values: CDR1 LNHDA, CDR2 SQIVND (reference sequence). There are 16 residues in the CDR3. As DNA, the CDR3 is TGTGCCAGTAGGACGGACACCCGACAGGGGGGAAACACCATATATTTT. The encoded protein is CASRTDTRQGGNTIYF.

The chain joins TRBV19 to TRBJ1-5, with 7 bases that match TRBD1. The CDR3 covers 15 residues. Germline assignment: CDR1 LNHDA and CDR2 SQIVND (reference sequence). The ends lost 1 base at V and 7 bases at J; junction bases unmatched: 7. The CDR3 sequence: CASSIGQGGGQPQHF. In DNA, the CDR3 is TGTGCCAGTAGTATAGGACAGGGTGGAGGACAGCCCCAGCATTTT. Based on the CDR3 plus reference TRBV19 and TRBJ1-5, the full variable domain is DGGITQSPKYLFRKEGQNVTLSCEQNLNHDAMYWYRQDPGQGLRLIYYSQIVNDFQKGDIAEGYSVSREKKESFPLTVTSAQKNPTAFYLCASSIGQGGGQPQHFGDGTRLSIL.

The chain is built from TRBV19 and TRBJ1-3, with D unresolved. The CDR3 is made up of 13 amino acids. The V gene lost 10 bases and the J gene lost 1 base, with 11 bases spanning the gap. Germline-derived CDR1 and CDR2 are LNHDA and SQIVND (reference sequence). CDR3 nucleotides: TGTGCCACAGATGGAGAGTCTGGAAACACCATATATTTT. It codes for CATDGESGNTIYF.